These 5 T cell receptor beta chains came from one sample sequenced in a study of a mutant IDH1 vaccine in newly diagnosed glioma. Generated by immunoSEQ multiplex PCR, the TCRdb table keeps only in-frame clones and is missing some. Among about 92,000 clones listed, around four fifths were seen once. Described time point: baseline, week 1 (first vaccination visit). Treatment of the sample: pre-vaccination baseline after standard-of-care therapy. Material: PBMCs, obtained from a glioma patient treated with radiotherapy, temozolomide or both. These receptors were obtained from a woman aged 45-59 years with glioma.

The chain employs TRBV2 and TRBJ2-7; 8 bases map to TRBD1. This CDR3 has 15 residues. Germline loops: CDR1 SNHLY, CDR2 FYNNEI. The V segment lost 3 bases and the J segment 3 bases; nucleotides outside the gene matches: 7. The CDR3: CASSEQGAINYEQYF. The DNA for the CDR3 is TGTGCCAGCAGTGAGCAGGGGGCGATAAACTACGAGCAGTACTTC.

The chain couples TRBV6-5 to TRBJ1-5; 8 positions agree with TRBD1. CDR3 length: 16 amino acids. In germline, CDR1 is MNHEY, CDR2 SVGAGI. The V and J ends lost 0 bases and 1 base, in that order; junction bases with no gene match: 2. CDR3 protein: CASSYSGQGSNQPQHF. CDR3 nucleotide sequence: TGTGCCAGCAGTTACTCTGGACAGGGAAGCAATCAGCCCCAGCATTTT.

This rearrangement joins TRBV19 to TRBJ2-7; 9 bases match TRBD1. Unmatched junction bases numbered 6, after V lost 3 bases and J lost 3 bases. CDR3 length: 15 amino acids. CDR1 is LNHDA and CDR2 is SQIVND in the germline V gene (reference sequence). This CDR3 is CASSIGTGHIYEQYF. CDR3 DNA sequence: TGTGCCAGTAGTATTGGGACAGGGCATATCTACGAGCAGTACTTC.

This clone has a single count. CDR3 nucleotide sequence: TGTGCCTGGAGTGCGGGACTTCAGAACACTGAAGCTTTCTTT. It encodes CAWSAGLQNTEAFF. This chain connects TRBV30 to TRBJ1-1; D is perhaps TRBD1 (5 bases). The CDR3 extends over 14 amino acids. Germline CDR1 is GTSNPN and CDR2 is SVGIG (reference sequence). Between the trimmed V and J ends, which lost 1 base and 1 base, there was a span of 10 bases.

The chain recombines TRBV6-1 with TRBJ2-4; TRBD1 is a possible D gene (6 bases). Trimming took off 7 bases at V and 5 bases at J, with 18 bases between the two ends. This CDR3 has 15 residues. The V gene's germline CDR1 is MNHNS and CDR2 SASEGT. CDR3 amino acids: CASNPTGAGQNIQYF. As DNA, the CDR3 is TGTGCCAGCAACCCGACAGGCGCTGGCCAAAACATTCAGTACTTC.